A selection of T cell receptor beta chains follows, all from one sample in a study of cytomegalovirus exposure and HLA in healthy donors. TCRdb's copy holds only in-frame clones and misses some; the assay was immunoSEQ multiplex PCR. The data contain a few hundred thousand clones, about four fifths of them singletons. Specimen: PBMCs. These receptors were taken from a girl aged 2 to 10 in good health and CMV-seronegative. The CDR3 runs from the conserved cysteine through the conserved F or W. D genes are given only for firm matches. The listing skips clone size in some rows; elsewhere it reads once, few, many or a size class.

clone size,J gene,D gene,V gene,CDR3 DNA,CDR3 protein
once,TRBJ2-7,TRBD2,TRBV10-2,TGCGCCAGCAGTGTCGGACTAGCGGGAAGGCCAAGAACCGAGCAGTACTTC,CASSVGLAGRPRTEQYF
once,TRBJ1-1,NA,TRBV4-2,TGTGCCAGCAGCCGAAGTAGCGGGGCGAGGGGTACTGAAGCTTTCTTT,CASSRSSGARGTEAFF
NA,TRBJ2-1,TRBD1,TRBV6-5,TGTGCCAGCAGTTACTCTGCAGGGGGCAGCGATGAGCAGTTCTTC,CASSYSAGGSDEQFF
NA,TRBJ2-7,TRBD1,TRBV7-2,TGTGCCAGCAGCAACCGACAGGGGGCCTACGAGCAGTACTTC,CASSNRQGAYEQYF
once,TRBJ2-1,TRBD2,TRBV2,TGTGCCAGCAGGGAGCCGGGACTAGCGGGCTTGGCTGAGCAGTTCTTC,CASREPGLAGLAEQFF
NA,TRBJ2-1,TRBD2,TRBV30,TGTGCCTGGAGTTTCCGACTAGCGGGGGCGAATGAGCAGTTCTTC,CAWSFRLAGANEQFF
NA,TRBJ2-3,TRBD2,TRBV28,TGTGCCAGCAGTTTATTCCCTACCACTAGCGGGAGGGCCTGGGTCACAGATACGCAGTATTTT,CASSLFPTTSGRAWVTDTQYF
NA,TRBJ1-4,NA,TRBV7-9,TGTTCCAGCAGCCCCCCGGGGAATAGGGTAACTAATGAAAAACTGTTTTTT,CSSSPPGNRVTNEKLFF
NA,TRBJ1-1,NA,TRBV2,TGTGCCAGTTCTGCAGGCACTGAAGCTTTCTTT,CASSAGTEAFF
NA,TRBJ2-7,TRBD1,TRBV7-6,TGTGCCAGCAGCTTAGGCCGGGAGACAGGGGACTACGAGCAGTACTTC,CASSLGRETGDYEQYF
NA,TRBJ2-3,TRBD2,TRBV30,TGTGCCTGGAGTGTAGATAGACTAGCGGGGGTTACACCGGGCACAGATACGCAGTATTTT,CAWSVDRLAGVTPGTDTQYF
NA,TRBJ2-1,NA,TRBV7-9,TGTGCCAGCAGCTTACCGGGGAGCCCCTACAATGAGCAGTTCTTC,CASSLPGSPYNEQFF
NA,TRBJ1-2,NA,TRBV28,TGTGCCACCCGGCGGCTTGGCTACACCTTC,CATRRLGYTF
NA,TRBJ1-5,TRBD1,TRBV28,TGTGCCAGCAGCTTACCTGGTGGACAGGCCAATCAGCCCCAGCATTTT,CASSLPGGQANQPQHF
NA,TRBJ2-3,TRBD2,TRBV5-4,TGTGCCAGCAGCTTGCTAGCGGGGGGGCCGGGGGATACGCAGTATTTT,CASSLLAGGPGDTQYF
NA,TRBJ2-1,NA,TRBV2,TGTGCCAGCAGTTACTCGTCGGTAGCTCCCTACAATGAGCAGTTCTTC,CASSYSSVAPYNEQFF
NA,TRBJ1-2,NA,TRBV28,TGTGCCAGCACCACGGGCGGGCCTTATGGCTACACCTTC,CASTTGGPYGYTF
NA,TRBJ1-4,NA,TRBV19,TGTGCCAGTAGTTTCCATCGAGGGCGCGGAAATGAAAAACTGTTTTTT,CASSFHRGRGNEKLFF
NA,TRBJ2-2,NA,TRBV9,TGTGCCAGCAGCCCTCAGACAGAGAACACCGGGGAGCTGTTTTTT,CASSPQTENTGELFF
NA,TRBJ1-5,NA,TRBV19,TGTGCCAGTAGTATCGTTTCGCGGTTTTATAGCAATCAGCCCCAGCATTTT,CASSIVSRFYSNQPQHF
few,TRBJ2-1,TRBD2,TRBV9,TGTGCCAGCAGCCCGACCGGGACTATTGGCTACAATGAGCAGTTCTTC,CASSPTGTIGYNEQFF
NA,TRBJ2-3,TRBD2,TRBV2,TGTGCCAGCAGTGGGCCAGTTAGCGGGGGGGCTGCAGATACGCAGTATTTT,CASSGPVSGGAADTQYF
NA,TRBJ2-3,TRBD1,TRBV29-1,TGCAGCGTAAACAGGGGATCCACAGATACGCAGTATTTT,CSVNRGSTDTQYF